The 21 T cell receptor beta chains listed next were all sequenced from one sample in a study of T cell responses to AZD1222 COVID-19 vaccine. Data came from immunoSEQ multiplex PCR; TCRdb stores just in-frame clones and leaves some out. This table holds about 130,000 clones, around nine tenths found once. Material: peripheral blood, obtained on day 0 of AZD1222 vaccination. Source of these receptors: an adult in good health.

The chain joins TRBV30 to TRBJ1-2; 9 nucleotides agree with TRBD1. The CDR3 has 15 residues. The J segment lost 4 bases and the V segment lost 2 bases, leaving 8 bases of the junction unmatched. Germline V lookup: CDR1 GTSNPN, CDR2 SVGIG (reference sequence). CDR3 residues: CAWSPGTGSFYGYTF. In nucleotides, the CDR3 is TGTGCCTGGAGTCCCGGGACAGGGAGTTTCTATGGCTACACCTTC.

The genes are TRBV7-3 and TRBJ2-6; D unresolved. Germline CDR1 reads SGHTA; CDR2 reads FQGTGA. Deletions cut 6 bases from V and 0 bases from J, with 3 bases between. This CDR3 has 13 amino acids. CDR3 nucleotide sequence: TGTGCCAGCAGAAACTCTGGGGCCAACGTCCTGACTTTC. Amino acids: CASRNSGANVLTF.

This chain joins TRBV10-3 and TRBJ1-2, with D unresolved. V lost 0 bases and J lost 5, with 7 bases in between. The V gene's germline CDR1 is ENHRY and CDR2 SYGVKD. CDR3 length: 13 residues. The CDR3: CAISESVGYGYTF. DNA of the CDR3: TGTGCCATCAGTGAGTCTGTGGGGTATGGCTACACCTTC.

This clone was seen only once. The V call is TRBV9, the J call TRBJ2-7, with TRBD2 identical over 9 bases. The CDR3 is 15 amino acids. The ends lost 0 bases at V and 0 bases at J; junction bases unmatched: 1. Germline V gene data show CDR1 as SGDLS and CDR2 as YYNGEE. Written as DNA, the CDR3 is TGTGCCAGCAGCGTAGTAGCGGGGGCCTCCTACGAGCAGTACTTC. Residues: CASSVVAGASYEQYF.

J is TRBJ2-5 and V is TRBV18; D could derive from TRBD1 or TRBD2 (5 bases each). Trimming left V 1 base short and J 5 bases short, with 8 bases between. The CDR3 is 13 amino acids. In germline, CDR1 is KGHSH, CDR2 LQKENI. Here the CDR3 DNA reads TGTGCCAGCTCACCACAGGGACGGGAGACCCAGTACTTC. Its protein is CASSPQGRETQYF.

The chain has TRBV9 and TRBJ1-4, with D perhaps TRBD1 (5 bases). CDR3 length equals 15 residues. V lost 0 bases, J lost 6 bases, and 12 bases lay in between. The germline gives CDR1 SGDLS, CDR2 YYNGEE. Written as DNA, the CDR3 is TGTGCCAGCAGCGTAGAAGGGGAAGGGGATGAAAAACTGTTTTTT. Translated, it gives CASSVEGEGDEKLFF.

The V and J genes are TRBV10-3 and TRBJ1-2, with 10 bases matching TRBD1. The CDR3 has 13 amino acids. J lost 8 bases, V lost 8 bases, and 8 bases had no gene match. Germline V gene data show CDR1 as ENHRY and CDR2 as SYGVKD. The CDR3 DNA sequence: TGTGCCATCGGGCCCGGACAGGGGGGAGGCTACACCTTC. Its translation: CAIGPGQGGGYTF.

This chain connects TRBV6-5 to TRBJ2-1, with D possibly matching TRBD1 (5 bases). The CDR3 extends over 15 amino acids. V was pared by 5 bases and J by 0 bases, with 11 bases between. Germline values: CDR1 MNHEY, CDR2 SVGAGI. CDR3 protein: CASSRGLSSYNEQFF. CDR3 coding DNA: TGTGCCAGCAGTAGGGGCTTAAGCTCCTACAATGAGCAGTTCTTC.

J is TRBJ2-5 and V is TRBV5-8, with D perhaps matching TRBD1 or TRBD2 (5 bases each). This CDR3 is 15 amino acids long. The germline V gene has CDR1 SGHTS and CDR2 YDEGEE. Trimming shortened V by 2 bases and J by 1 base, and 12 bases separated the two germline ends. The CDR3 sequence is CASSLGLGTQETQYF. CDR3 sequence (DNA): TGTGCCAGCAGCTTAGGTCTAGGGACCCAAGAGACCCAGTACTTC.

This chain connects TRBV24-1 to TRBJ2-3; 8 bases fit TRBD1. The CDR3 extends over 13 amino acids. Trimming cost V 9 bases and J 4 bases; bases outside gene matches: 5. From germline, CDR1 is KGHDR and CDR2 SFDVKD. CDR3 DNA sequence: TGTGCCACCCAGGGGGCTTGGGCAGATACGCAGTATTTT. Amino acid sequence: CATQGAWADTQYF.

This chain links TRBV7-2 with TRBJ2-1; perhaps TRBD1 as D (5 bases). The germline V gene encodes CDR1 SGHTA and CDR2 FQGNSA. The V end lost 2 bases, the J end lost 10 bases, and 15 bases lay between the germline ends. This CDR3 is 14 amino acids long. The CDR3 DNA reads TGTGCCAGCAGCTTAATGGGGCCCCCATCAGAGCAGTTCTTC. Translating gives CASSLMGPPSEQFF.

This chain links TRBV29-1 with TRBJ1-1; no reliable D call. The V gene lost 2 bases and the J gene lost 1 base, with 8 bases spanning the gap. The length of the CDR3 is 13 residues. Germline CDR1 and CDR2: SQVTM and ANQGSEA. CDR3 sequence (DNA): TGCAGCGTTGAACCGGAGACGAACACTGAAGCTTTCTTT. It is translated as CSVEPETNTEAFF.

This clone was picked up one time. The chain recombines TRBV4-1 with TRBJ1-5; the D is unclear. The ends were cut back, 1 base at V and 4 bases at J, with 11 bases in the middle. The CDR3 has 15 amino acids. The V gene's germline CDR1 is MGHRA and CDR2 YSYEKL. CDR3 coding DNA: TGCGCCAGCAGCCAAGTCTGGGCGGGTAATCAGCCCCAGCATTTT. Its translation is CASSQVWAGNQPQHF.

The chain employs TRBV29-1 and TRBJ2-2, with D possibly matching TRBD1 (6 bases). Trimming pared 6 bases from V and 1 base from J, leaving 9 bases between. The CDR3 runs to 13 residues. The germline V gene encodes CDR1 SQVTM and CDR2 ANQGSEA. The CDR3 coding sequence is TGCAGCGTCGGGACACTGAACACCGGGGAGCTGTTTTTT. Amino acid sequence: CSVGTLNTGELFF.

This chain joins TRBV27 and TRBJ2-1; D not certain. The ends were cut back, 2 bases at V and 9 bases at J, with 8 bases in the middle. Looked up from germline, CDR1 is MNHEY and CDR2 is SMNVEV (reference sequence). This CDR3 region has 12 residues. DNA for the CDR3: TGTGCCAGCAGTTTAAGGCTCAGTGAGCAGTTCTTC. It yields the protein CASSLRLSEQFF.

The CDR3 region has the DNA TGTGCCAGCACCCTCGGGAGGCAGTGCTACACCTTC. As protein: CASTLGRQCYTF. J is TRBJ1-2 and V is TRBV25-1, with D unclear. The CDR3 totals 12 residues. Trimming pared 7 bases from V and 9 bases from J, leaving 15 bases between. From germline, CDR1 is MGHDK and CDR2 SYGVNS.

The chain couples TRBV4-1 to TRBJ1-1, with D maybe TRBD1 (6 bases). Looked up from germline, CDR1 is MGHRA and CDR2 is YSYEKL. The V end lost 0 bases, the J end lost 7 bases, and 15 bases lay between the germline ends. The CDR3 runs 15 residues. DNA for the CDR3: TGCGCCAGCAGCCAAGATGTCTGGGGCAGGGGTGAAGCTTTCTTT. Residues: CASSQDVWGRGEAFF.

J is TRBJ1-2 and V is TRBV28, with D possibly being TRBD1 (5 bases). Germline-derived CDR1 and CDR2 are MDHEN and SYDVKM. The CDR3 is made up of 12 amino acids. V lost 8 bases and J 5 bases, leaving 12 bases between the germline ends. The CDR3 region has the DNA TGTGCCAGCGCAACGGGACTGTATGGCTACACCTTC. As protein: CASATGLYGYTF.

V is TRBV5-4 and J is TRBJ2-3; D perhaps matches TRBD2 (5 bases). The CDR3 totals 16 residues. Looked up from germline, CDR1 is SGHNT and CDR2 is YYREEE (reference sequence). Trimming removed 1 base at V and 1 base at J, with 13 bases between. CDR3 nucleotides: TGTGCCAGCAGCTTGCGGCGGGTTTGGGGCACAGATACGCAGTATTTT. Residues: CASSLRRVWGTDTQYF.

Concerning this clone itself: This specimen includes other DNA sequences encoding the same CDR3. The gene calls are TRBV28 and TRBJ2-7; D uncertain. Germline V CDR1 and CDR2: MDHEN, SYDVKM. CDR3 length: 11 amino acids. V lost 4 bases and J 0 bases, leaving 1 base between the germline ends. CDR3 DNA sequence: TGTGCCAGCAGTTCCTCCTACGAGCAGTACTTC. This codes for CASSSSYEQYF.

The gene calls are TRBV5-4 and TRBJ1-3; D perhaps matches TRBD1 (6 bases). The V end lost 0 bases, the J end lost 5 bases, and 12 bases lay between the germline ends. The CDR3 consists of 15 residues. Germline loops: CDR1 SGHNT, CDR2 YYREEE (reference sequence). CDR3 residues: CASSLAGGSRNTIYF. CDR3 coding DNA: TGTGCCAGCAGCTTGGCTGGGGGCTCAAGAAACACCATATATTTT.